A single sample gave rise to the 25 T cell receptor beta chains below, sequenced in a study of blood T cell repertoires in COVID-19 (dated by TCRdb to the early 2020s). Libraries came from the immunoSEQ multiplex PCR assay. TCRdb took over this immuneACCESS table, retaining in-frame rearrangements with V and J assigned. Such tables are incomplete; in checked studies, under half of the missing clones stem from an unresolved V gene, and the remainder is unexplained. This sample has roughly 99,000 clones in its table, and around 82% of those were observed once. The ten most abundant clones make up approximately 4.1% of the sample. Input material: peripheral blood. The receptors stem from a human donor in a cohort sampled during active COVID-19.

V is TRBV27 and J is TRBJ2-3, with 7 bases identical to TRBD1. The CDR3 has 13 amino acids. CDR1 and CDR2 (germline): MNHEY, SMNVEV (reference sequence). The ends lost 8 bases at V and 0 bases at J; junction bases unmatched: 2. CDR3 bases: TGTGCCAGCGGGACAGTCAGCACAGATACGCAGTATTTT. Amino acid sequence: CASGTVSTDTQYF.

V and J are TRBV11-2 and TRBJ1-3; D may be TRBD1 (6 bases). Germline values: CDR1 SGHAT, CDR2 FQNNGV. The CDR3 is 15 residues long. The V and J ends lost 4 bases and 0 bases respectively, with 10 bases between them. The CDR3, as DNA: TGTGCCAGCAGCTCAGGGGTGACCTCTGGAAACACCATATATTTT. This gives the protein CASSSGVTSGNTIYF. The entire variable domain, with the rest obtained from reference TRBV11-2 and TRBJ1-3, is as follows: EAGVAQSPRYKIIEKRQSVAFWCNPISGHATLYWYQQILGQGPKLLIQFQNNGVVDDSQLPKDRFSAERLKGVDSTLKIQPAKLEDSAVYLCASSSGVTSGNTIYFGEGSWLTVV.

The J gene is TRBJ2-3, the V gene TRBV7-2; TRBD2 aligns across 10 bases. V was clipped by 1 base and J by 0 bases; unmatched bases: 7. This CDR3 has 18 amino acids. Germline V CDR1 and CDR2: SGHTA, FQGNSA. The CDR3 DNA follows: TGTGCCAGCAGCTTAGACAATAGCGGGAGGACTAGCACAGATACGCAGTATTTT. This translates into CASSLDNSGRTSTDTQYF. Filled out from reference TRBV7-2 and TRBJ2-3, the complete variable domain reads GAGVSQSPSNKVTEKGKDVELRCDPISGHTALYWYRQSLGQGLEFLIYFQGNSAPDKSGLPSDRFSAERTGGSVSTLTIQRTQQEDSAVYLCASSLDNSGRTSTDTQYFGPGTRLTVL.

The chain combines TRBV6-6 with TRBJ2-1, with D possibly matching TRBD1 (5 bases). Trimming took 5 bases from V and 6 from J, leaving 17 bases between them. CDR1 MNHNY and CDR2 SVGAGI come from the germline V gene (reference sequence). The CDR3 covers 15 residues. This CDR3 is CASSPWGRETNEQFF. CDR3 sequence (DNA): TGTGCCAGCAGTCCCTGGGGCAGGGAAACCAATGAGCAGTTCTTC.

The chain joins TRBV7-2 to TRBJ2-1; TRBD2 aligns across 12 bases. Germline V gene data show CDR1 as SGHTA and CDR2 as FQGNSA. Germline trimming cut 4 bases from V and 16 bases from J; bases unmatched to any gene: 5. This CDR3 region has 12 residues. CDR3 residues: CASSSELAGGFF. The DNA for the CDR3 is TGTGCCAGCAGCTCAGAACTAGCGGGAGGCTTCTTC.

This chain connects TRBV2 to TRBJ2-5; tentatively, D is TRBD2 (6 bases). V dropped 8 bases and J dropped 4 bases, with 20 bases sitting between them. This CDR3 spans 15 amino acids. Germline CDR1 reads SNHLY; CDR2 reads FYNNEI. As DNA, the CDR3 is TGTGCCAGCTCGGCGGGGATAGGGCTTCGAGAGACCCAGTACTTC. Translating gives CASSAGIGLRETQYF.

CDR3 DNA sequence: TGTGCCAGCAGCTTAGTCGACAGGTTACAAGAGACCCAGTACTTC. Protein product: CASSLVDRLQETQYF. The chain has TRBV7-9 and TRBJ2-5; D perhaps matches TRBD1 (6 bases). Germline CDR1 reads SEHNR; CDR2 reads FQNEAQ (reference sequence). This CDR3 comprises 15 residues. Trimming removed 1 base from V and 2 bases from J, with 11 bases in between.

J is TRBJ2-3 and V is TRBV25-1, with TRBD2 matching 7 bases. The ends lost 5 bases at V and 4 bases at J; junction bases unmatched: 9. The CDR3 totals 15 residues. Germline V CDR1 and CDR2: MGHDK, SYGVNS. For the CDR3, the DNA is TGTGCCAGCAGTCTGGGGGGGAGGATGGCAGATACGCAGTATTTT. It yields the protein CASSLGGRMADTQYF.

The CDR3 region is CASSSSGGVYGYTF. The CDR3 DNA is TGTGCCAGCAGTTCTAGCGGGGGGGTCTATGGCTACACCTTC. J is TRBJ1-2 and V is TRBV6-6, with TRBD1 as a possible D gene (5 bases). In germline, CDR1 is MNHNY, CDR2 SVGAGI (reference sequence). The CDR3 is 14 residues long. Trimming pared 4 bases from V and 4 bases from J, leaving 13 bases between.

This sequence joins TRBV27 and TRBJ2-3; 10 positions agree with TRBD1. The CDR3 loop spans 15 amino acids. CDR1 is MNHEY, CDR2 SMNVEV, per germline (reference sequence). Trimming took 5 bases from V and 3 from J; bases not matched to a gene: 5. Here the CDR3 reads CASSIRQGATDTQYF. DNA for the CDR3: TGTGCCAGCAGTATAAGACAGGGGGCAACAGATACGCAGTATTTT.

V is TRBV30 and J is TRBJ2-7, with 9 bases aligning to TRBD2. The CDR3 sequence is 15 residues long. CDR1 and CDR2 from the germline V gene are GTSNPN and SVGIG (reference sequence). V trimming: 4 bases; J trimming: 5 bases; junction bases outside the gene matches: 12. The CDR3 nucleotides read TGTGCCTGGATGCAGACTAGCGGAGTGTCCCACGAGCAGTACTTC. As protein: CAWMQTSGVSHEQYF.

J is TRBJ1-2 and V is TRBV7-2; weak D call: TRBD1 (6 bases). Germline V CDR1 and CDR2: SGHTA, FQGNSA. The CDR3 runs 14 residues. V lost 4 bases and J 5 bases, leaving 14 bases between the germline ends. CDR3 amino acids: CASSWPTGPYGYTF. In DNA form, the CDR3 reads TGTGCCAGCAGCTGGCCCACAGGGCCTTATGGCTACACCTTC.

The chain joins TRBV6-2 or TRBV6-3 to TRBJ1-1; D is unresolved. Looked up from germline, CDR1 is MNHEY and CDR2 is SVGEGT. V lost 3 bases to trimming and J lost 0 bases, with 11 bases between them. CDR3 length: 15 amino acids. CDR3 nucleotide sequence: TGTGCCAGCAGTTATTACTCGTCTCTGAACACTGAAGCTTTCTTT. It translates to CASSYYSSLNTEAFF.

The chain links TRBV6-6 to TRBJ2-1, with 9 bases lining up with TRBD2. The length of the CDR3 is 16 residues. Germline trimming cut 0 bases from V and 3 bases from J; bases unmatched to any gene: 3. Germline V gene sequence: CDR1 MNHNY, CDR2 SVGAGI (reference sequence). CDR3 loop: CASSYSDSGSYNEQFF. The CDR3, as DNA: TGTGCCAGCAGTTACTCAGATAGCGGGAGCTACAATGAGCAGTTCTTC.

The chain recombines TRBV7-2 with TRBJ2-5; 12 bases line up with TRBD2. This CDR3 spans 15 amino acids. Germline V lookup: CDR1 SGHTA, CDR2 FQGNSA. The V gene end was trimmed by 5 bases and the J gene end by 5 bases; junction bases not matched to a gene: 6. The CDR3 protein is CASSPPSGRGETQYF. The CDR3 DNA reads TGTGCCAGCAGCCCGCCTAGCGGGAGGGGGGAGACCCAGTACTTC. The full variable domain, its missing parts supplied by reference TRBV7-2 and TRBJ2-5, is GAGVSQSPSNKVTEKGKDVELRCDPISGHTALYWYRQSLGQGLEFLIYFQGNSAPDKSGLPSDRFSAERTGGSVSTLTIQRTQQEDSAVYLCASSPPSGRGETQYFGPGTRLLVL.

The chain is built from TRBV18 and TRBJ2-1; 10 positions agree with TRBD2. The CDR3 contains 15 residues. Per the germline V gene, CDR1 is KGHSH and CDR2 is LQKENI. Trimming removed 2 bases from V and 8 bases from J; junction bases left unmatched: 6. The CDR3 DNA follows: TGTGCCAGCTCACCAGGACTAGCGGTTAATTATGAGCAGTTCTTC. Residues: CASSPGLAVNYEQFF.

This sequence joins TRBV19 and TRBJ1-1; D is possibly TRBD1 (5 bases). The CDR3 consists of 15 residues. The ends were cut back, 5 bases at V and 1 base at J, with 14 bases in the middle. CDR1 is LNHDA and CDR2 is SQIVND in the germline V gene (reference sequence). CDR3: CASSLSGMQNTEAFF. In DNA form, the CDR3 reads TGTGCCAGTAGTCTGTCAGGGATGCAGAACACTGAAGCTTTCTTT.

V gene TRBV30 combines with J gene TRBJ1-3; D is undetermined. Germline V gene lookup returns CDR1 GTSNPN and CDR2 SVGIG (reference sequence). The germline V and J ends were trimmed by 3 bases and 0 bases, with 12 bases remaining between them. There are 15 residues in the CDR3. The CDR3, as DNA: TGTGCCTGGAGCACTCGGAGGCTCTCTGGAAACACCATATATTTT. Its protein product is CAWSTRRLSGNTIYF.

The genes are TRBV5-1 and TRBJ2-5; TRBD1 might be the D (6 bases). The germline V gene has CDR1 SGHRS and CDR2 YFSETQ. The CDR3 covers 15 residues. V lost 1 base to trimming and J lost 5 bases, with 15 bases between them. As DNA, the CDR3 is TGCGCCAGCAGCTTGCAGAACAGCCAGGGGGAGACCCAGTACTTC. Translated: CASSLQNSQGETQYF. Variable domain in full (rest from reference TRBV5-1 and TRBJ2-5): KAGVTQTPRYLIKTRGQQVTLSCSPISGHRSVSWYQQTPGQGLQFLFEYFSETQRNKGNFPGRFSGRQFSNSRSEMNVSTLELGDSALYLCASSLQNSQGETQYFGPGTRLLVL.

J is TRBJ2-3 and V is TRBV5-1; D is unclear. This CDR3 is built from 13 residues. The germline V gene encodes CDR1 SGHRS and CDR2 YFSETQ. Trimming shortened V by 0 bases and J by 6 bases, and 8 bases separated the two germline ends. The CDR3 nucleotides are TGCGCCAGCAGCTTGGCCTTCGGGGATACGCAGTATTTT. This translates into CASSLAFGDTQYF. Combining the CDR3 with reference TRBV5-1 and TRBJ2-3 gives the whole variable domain KAGVTQTPRYLIKTRGQQVTLSCSPISGHRSVSWYQQTPGQGLQFLFEYFSETQRNKGNFPGRFSGRQFSNSRSEMNVSTLELGDSALYLCASSLAFGDTQYFGPGTRLTVL.

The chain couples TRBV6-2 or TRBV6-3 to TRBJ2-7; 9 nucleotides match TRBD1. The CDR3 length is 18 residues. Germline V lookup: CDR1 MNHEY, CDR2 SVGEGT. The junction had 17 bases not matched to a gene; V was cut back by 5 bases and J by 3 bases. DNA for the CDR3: TGTGCCAGCAGTGCCCCGGGACAGGGTCTAGGGAGAGACTACGAGCAGTACTTC. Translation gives CASSAPGQGLGRDYEQYF.

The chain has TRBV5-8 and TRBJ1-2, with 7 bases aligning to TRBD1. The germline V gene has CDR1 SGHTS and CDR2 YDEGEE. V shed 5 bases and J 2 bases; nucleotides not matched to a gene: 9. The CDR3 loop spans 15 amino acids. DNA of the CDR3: TGTGCCAGCAGACCCGGACAGGTCATGAACTATGGCTACACCTTC. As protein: CASRPGQVMNYGYTF.

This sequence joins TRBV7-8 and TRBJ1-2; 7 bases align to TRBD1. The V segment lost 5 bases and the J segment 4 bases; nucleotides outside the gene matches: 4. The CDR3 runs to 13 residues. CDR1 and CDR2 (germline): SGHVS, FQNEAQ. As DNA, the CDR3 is TGTGCCAGCAGCGCCGACAGGGTCTATGGCTACACCTTC. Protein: CASSADRVYGYTF.

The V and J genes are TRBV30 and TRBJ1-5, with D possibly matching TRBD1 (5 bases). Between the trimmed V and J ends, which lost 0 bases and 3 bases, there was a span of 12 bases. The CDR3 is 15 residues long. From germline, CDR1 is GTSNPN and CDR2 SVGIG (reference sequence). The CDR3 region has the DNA TGTGCCTGGAGTGTCCCAGGCGGGACCAATCAGCCCCAGCATTTT. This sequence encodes CAWSVPGGTNQPQHF.

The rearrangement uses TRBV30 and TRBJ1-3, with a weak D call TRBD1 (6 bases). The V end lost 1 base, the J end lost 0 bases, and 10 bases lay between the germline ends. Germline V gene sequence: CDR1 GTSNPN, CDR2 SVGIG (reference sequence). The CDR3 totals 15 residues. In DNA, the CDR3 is TGTGCCTGGAGTGGGCAGGGGACCTCTGGAAACACCATATATTTT. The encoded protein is CAWSGQGTSGNTIYF.